This entry describes one T cell receptor beta chain. Its antigen is as yet unknown. The method was immunoSEQ multiplex PCR; TCRdb's version includes in-frame clones alone and lacks a portion of them. The sample contains around 95,000 clones, under 95% of which appear only once. The sample belongs to a study of OX40 agonist ivuxolimab in advanced cancers. Study overall: Patients received ivuxolimab, an agonistic anti-OX40 (CD134) antibody. Participants averaged about 60 years of age (range 23 to 79) and were around 80% male. Overall study findings and caveats: CD8+ T cells (on average) carried more expanded clones than CD4+ T cells.

V lost 4 bases and J 7 bases, leaving 8 bases between the germline ends. This CDR3 region has 11 residues. Germline assignment: CDR1 DFQATT and CDR2 SNEGSKA (reference sequence). The timepoints at which blood was sampled were baseline, cycle 4 day 1, and cycle 7 day 1. Sequencing was performed on CD4+ or CD8+ T cells sorted from blood, taken in a trial of the OX40 agonist ivuxolimab. This clonotype was sampled from an adult with an advanced solid tumor such as melanoma, head and neck, liver or kidney cancer. The gene calls are TRBV20-1 and TRBJ2-1, with unresolved D. CDR3 nucleotide sequence: TGCAGTGCTACACACGGAAATGAGCAGTTCTTC. As protein: CSATHGNEQFF.